The T cell receptor (beta chain) described here comes from a study of CD8 T cells in Susac syndrome. RNA was extracted with the RNeasy kit, and a quantity of roughly 0.5 to 1 ug was reverse transcribed using random hexamers. TCRdb reanalysed the immunoSEQ multiplex PCR reads using MiXCR and keeps one entry per CDR3 protein. The table includes around 190,000 distinct CDR3 sequences, about 94% detected once. The CDR3 contains 14 residues. V trimming: 5 bases; J trimming: 0 bases; junction bases outside the gene matches: 6. Per the germline V gene, CDR1 is SQVTM and CDR2 is ANQGSEA. This clonotype was recorded only once. As controls, healthy donors matched for age and sex were used. CD8+ and CD4+ T cells were negatively isolated; TEMRA cells were FACS-enriched.

What was sequenced was CD4+ T cells from PBMCs. This chain links TRBV29-1 with TRBJ1-2; 7 bases fit TRBD1. The receptor comes from a human donor in good health. The CDR3, as DNA: TGCAGCGTTACCGGGACAGCAGCTAACTATGGCTACACCTTC. This sequence encodes CSVTGTAANYGYTF.